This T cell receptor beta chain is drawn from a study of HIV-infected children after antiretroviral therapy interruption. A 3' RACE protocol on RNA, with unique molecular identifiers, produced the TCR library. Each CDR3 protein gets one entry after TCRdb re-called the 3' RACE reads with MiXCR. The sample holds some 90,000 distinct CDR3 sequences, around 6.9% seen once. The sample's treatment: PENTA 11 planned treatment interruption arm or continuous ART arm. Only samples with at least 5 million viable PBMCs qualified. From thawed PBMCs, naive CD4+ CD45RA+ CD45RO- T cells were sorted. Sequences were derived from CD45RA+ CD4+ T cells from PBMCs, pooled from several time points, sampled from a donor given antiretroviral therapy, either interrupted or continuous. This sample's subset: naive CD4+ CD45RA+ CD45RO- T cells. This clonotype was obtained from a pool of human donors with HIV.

DNA for the CDR3: TGTGCCAGTAGTATAGGTTCAGAGCAGTTCTTC. Encoded protein: CASSIGSEQFF. This chain uses TRBV19 with TRBJ2-1; no clear D gene. This CDR3 comprises 11 residues. Germline V gives CDR1 LNHDA, CDR2 SQIVND (reference sequence). Trimming removed 1 base from V and 10 bases from J, with 5 bases in between.